This entry concerns a single TCR beta chain. The entry originates in a study of CD8 T cells in Susac syndrome. Negative magnetic isolation gave CD8+ and CD4+ cells; FACS enriched CD8+ TEMRA. A quantity of about 0.5 to 1 ug RNA underwent reverse transcription using random hexamers. It was immunoSEQ multiplex PCR that amplified TCR beta CDR3 across 54 Vbeta and 13 Jbeta. TCRdb independently ran MiXCR on the immunoSEQ multiplex PCR reads; one entry per CDR3 protein. The sample consists of fewer than 300,000 distinct CDR3 sequences, roughly 84% of them appearing once. Sequencing was carried out using CD8+ T cells from PBMCs. The TCR originated in a human donor with multiple sclerosis.

The CDR3 protein is CASTRASGAFYNEQFF. The CDR3 nucleotides read TGTGCCAGCACGCGGGCTAGCGGGGCCTTCTACAATGAGCAGTTCTTC. V gene TRBV7-9 combines with J gene TRBJ2-1; TRBD2 matches at 9 bases. CDR3 length: 16 amino acids. V lost 7 bases to trimming and J lost 3 bases; unmatched junction nucleotides: 10. Germline assignment: CDR1 SEHNR and CDR2 FQNEAQ (reference sequence).